A single sample is the source of the 5 T cell receptor beta chains below, sequenced in a study of T-cell memory formation after mild COVID-19. One entry per CDR3 protein, called by TCRdb with MiXCR from the 5' RACE reads. The sample contains 550,000 to 600,000 distinct CDR3 sequences, 20% to 25% of which appear only once. The specimen sequenced was PBMCs or a T cell subset sorted from them (not recorded which). Receptor source: an adult woman who had mild COVID-19 (a few samples of this study predate the infection). Cell type and time point are not known.

The chain is built from TRBV9 and TRBJ1-1; no clear D gene. Trimming removed 3 bases from V and 9 bases from J, with 15 bases in between. CDR3 size: 13 residues. In germline, CDR1 is SGDLS, CDR2 YYNGEE. CDR3 residues: CASSDEAEFQAFF. The CDR3 coding sequence is TGTGCCAGCAGCGACGAGGCGGAATTTCAAGCTTTCTTT.

The chain carries TRBV19 and TRBJ2-5; a possible D gene is TRBD2 (5 bases). The CDR3 runs to 14 residues. The V gene lost 1 base and the J gene lost 5 bases, with 11 bases spanning the gap. Germline loops: CDR1 LNHDA, CDR2 SQIVND (reference sequence). The CDR3, as DNA: TGTGCCAGTAGTATAGTTGGACTCCAGGAGACCCAGTACTTC. Encoded protein: CASSIVGLQETQYF.

This clonotype was recorded at least ten times. The chain is built from TRBV6-1 and TRBJ1-5; a possible D gene is TRBD1 (5 bases). V was shortened by 9 bases and J by 2 bases, with 14 bases between the two germline ends. The CDR3 sequence is 14 residues long. The germline CDR1 and CDR2 sequences are MNHNS and SASEGT. CDR3 amino acids: CASQALGGNQPQHF. The CDR3 nucleotides read TGTGCCAGTCAGGCTCTGGGGGGCAATCAGCCCCAGCATTTT.

This chain joins TRBV18 and TRBJ2-7; 9 nucleotides agree with TRBD1. The CDR3 covers 14 residues. Germline V gene lookup returns CDR1 KGHSH and CDR2 LQKENI. The junction had 7 bases not matched to a gene; V was cut back by 6 bases and J by 4 bases. The CDR3 nucleotides read TGTGCCAGCTCCGGGACAGGGTCCTTTTACGAGCAGTACTTC. It codes for CASSGTGSFYEQYF.

The rearrangement joins TRBV5-5 to TRBJ2-1; 10 nucleotides match TRBD2. J was trimmed by 2 bases and V by 7 bases; bases with no gene match: 15. The CDR3 covers 18 residues. Germline V gene data show CDR1 as SGHKS and CDR2 as YYEKEE (reference sequence). The CDR3 sequence is CASPRGNLAGDTYNEQFF. In DNA, the CDR3 is TGTGCCAGCCCCCGGGGAAATCTAGCGGGGGACACCTACAATGAGCAGTTCTTC. Using reference TRBV5-5 and TRBJ2-1 for the parts outside the CDR3, the full variable domain is DAGVTQSPTHLIKTRGQQVTLRCSPISGHKSVSWYQQVLGQGPQFIFQYYEKEERGRGNFPDRFSARQFPNYSSELNVNALLLGDSALYLCASPRGNLAGDTYNEQFFGPGTRLTVL.